This is a list of T cell receptor beta chains from one sample in a study of T cells after yellow fever vaccination. MiXCR was run by TCRdb on the 5' RACE reads, yielding one entry per CDR3 protein. The data show 300,000 to 350,000 distinct CDR3 sequences, approximately 8% seen once. The specimen comprised PBMCs, sampled about 49 days after the first yellow fever vaccination. These receptors all stem from a man between 18 and 35 years old who received the YFV17D yellow fever vaccine. Each CDR3 is given with its conserved first and last residue. D genes are given only for firm matches. Expanded clones are given a class, and other clones once, few, many or no size at all.

d_gene	v_gene	abundance	j_gene	CDR3aa	CDR3nt
NA	TRBV20-1	NA	TRBJ1-6	CSARNRNSPLQF	TGCAGTGCTAGAAACCGCAATTCACCCCTCCAGTTT
NA	TRBV7-6	NA	TRBJ1-6	CASSLMAGGPNSPLHF	TGTGCCAGCAGCCTTATGGCTGGGGGGCCCAATTCACCCCTCCACTTT
NA	TRBV20-1	few	TRBJ2-3	CSARVVKGTDTQYF	TGCAGTGCTAGAGTAGTTAAGGGCACAGATACGCAGTATTTT
NA	TRBV20-1	many	TRBJ2-1	CRTGASEQFF	TGCAGGACCGGGGCCAGTGAGCAGTTCTTC
NA	TRBV29-1	NA	TRBJ1-1	CSVEVNQNTEAFF	TGCAGCGTTGAGGTGAACCAGAACACTGAAGCTTTCTTT
NA	TRBV19	NA	TRBJ2-2	CASSTQGPGELFF	TGTGCCAGTAGTACTCAGGGACCCGGGGAGCTGTTTTTT
NA	TRBV5-6	many	TRBJ1-3	CASSLPTTGNTIYF	TGTGCCAGCAGCTTGCCTACAACTGGAAACACCATATATTTT
NA	TRBV5-1	NA	TRBJ1-1	CASSLVGRSEAFF	TGCGCCAGCAGCTTGGTAGGACGCTCTGAAGCTTTCTTT
TRBD1	TRBV6-1	few	TRBJ2-3	CASRTGASLDTQYF	TGTGCCAGCAGGACAGGGGCCTCCCTAGATACGCAGTATTTT
TRBD2	TRBV5-6	few	TRBJ2-3	CASSPRTSGGASADTQYF	TGTGCCAGCAGCCCCAGGACTAGCGGGGGGGCATCGGCAGATACGCAGTATTTT
NA	TRBV4-3	NA	TRBJ1-1	CASSQDDGGNTEAFF	TGCGCCAGCAGCCAAGATGACGGGGGGAACACTGAAGCTTTCTTT
NA	TRBV18	NA	TRBJ2-2	CASSPPGNPTGELFF	TGTGCCAGCTCACCACCCGGGAACCCCACCGGGGAGCTGTTTTTT
NA	TRBV5-5	few	TRBJ2-1	CASSFSAYTYNEQFF	TGTGCCAGCAGCTTTTCGGCTTACACCTACAATGAGCAGTTCTTC
TRBD2	TRBV27	NA	TRBJ2-2	CASSSGLVASGELFF	TGTGCCAGCAGCTCGGGACTAGTAGCGAGCGGGGAGCTGTTTTTT
NA	TRBV29-1	NA	TRBJ2-3	CSAATSTDTQYF	TGCAGCGCGGCCACTAGCACAGATACGCAGTATTTT
TRBD1	TRBV5-1	NA	TRBJ1-2	CASSPNRGTNYGYTF	TGCGCCAGCAGCCCGAACAGGGGGACCAACTATGGCTACACCTTC
NA	TRBV4-3	NA	TRBJ2-1	CASSQASQNEQFF	TGCGCCAGCAGCCAAGCTTCCCAGAATGAGCAGTTCTTC
NA	TRBV4-3	many	TRBJ1-4	CASSPTGGATNEKLFF	TGCGCCAGCAGCCCAACGGGGGGGGCAACTAATGAAAAACTGTTTTTT
NA	TRBV5-6	many	TRBJ1-5	CASSSQTVPNQPQHF	TGTGCCAGCAGCTCTCAGACAGTACCCAATCAGCCCCAGCATTTT
TRBD2	TRBV4-3	few	TRBJ2-2	CASSQWRGGGTGELFF	TGCGCCAGCAGCCAATGGCGGGGGGGGGGCACCGGGGAGCTGTTTTTT
NA	TRBV5-1	few	TRBJ1-2	CASSVREGTDGYTF	TGCGCCAGCAGCGTAAGAGAAGGGACCGATGGCTACACCTTC
TRBD1	TRBV13	NA	TRBJ2-1	CASSGRDRALIGDEQFF	TGTGCCAGCAGCGGCCGGGACAGGGCGCTCATCGGCGATGAGCAGTTCTTC
NA	TRBV14	many	TRBJ1-1	CASSQGWGEAFF	TGTGCCAGCAGCCAAGGATGGGGGGAAGCTTTCTTT
TRBD1	TRBV27	many	TRBJ1-2	CASSLQGAGYGYTF	TGTGCCAGCAGCCTACAGGGGGCTGGCTATGGCTACACCTTC
NA	TRBV20-1	few	TRBJ1-6	CSASVGANSPLHF	TGCAGTGCTAGCGTGGGAGCAAATTCACCCCTCCACTTT
NA	TRBV12-3/TRBV12-4	NA	TRBJ1-1	CASSLSGKNTEAFF	TGTGCCAGCAGTTTATCAGGGAAAAACACTGAAGCTTTCTTT
NA	TRBV7-8	few	TRBJ2-1	CASSLAGGAYEQFF	TGTGCCAGCAGCTTAGCCGGCGGGGCGTATGAGCAGTTCTTC
NA	TRBV7-9	many	TRBJ1-2	CASSLEGLGYTF	TGTGCCAGCAGCTTAGAAGGGTTGGGCTACACCTTC
NA	TRBV11-2	NA	TRBJ2-2	CASSELGAGTGELFF	TGTGCCAGCAGCGAACTAGGGGCGGGCACCGGGGAGCTGTTTTTT
NA	TRBV4-3	few	TRBJ2-6	CASSPLNSGANVLTF	TGCGCCAGCAGCCCGTTGAACTCTGGGGCCAACGTCCTGACTTTC
NA	TRBV7-2	many	TRBJ2-3	CASSLSAPPDTQYF	TGTGCCAGCAGCTTAAGCGCCCCGCCAGATACGCAGTATTTT
NA	TRBV12-3/TRBV12-4	many	TRBJ1-1	CASIGGALGTEAFF	TGTGCCAGCATTGGGGGGGCGTTAGGCACTGAAGCTTTCTTT
NA	TRBV5-8	NA	TRBJ1-6	CASSNSASSYNSPLHF	TGTGCCAGCAGCAACAGCGCGAGCTCCTATAATTCACCCCTCCACTTT